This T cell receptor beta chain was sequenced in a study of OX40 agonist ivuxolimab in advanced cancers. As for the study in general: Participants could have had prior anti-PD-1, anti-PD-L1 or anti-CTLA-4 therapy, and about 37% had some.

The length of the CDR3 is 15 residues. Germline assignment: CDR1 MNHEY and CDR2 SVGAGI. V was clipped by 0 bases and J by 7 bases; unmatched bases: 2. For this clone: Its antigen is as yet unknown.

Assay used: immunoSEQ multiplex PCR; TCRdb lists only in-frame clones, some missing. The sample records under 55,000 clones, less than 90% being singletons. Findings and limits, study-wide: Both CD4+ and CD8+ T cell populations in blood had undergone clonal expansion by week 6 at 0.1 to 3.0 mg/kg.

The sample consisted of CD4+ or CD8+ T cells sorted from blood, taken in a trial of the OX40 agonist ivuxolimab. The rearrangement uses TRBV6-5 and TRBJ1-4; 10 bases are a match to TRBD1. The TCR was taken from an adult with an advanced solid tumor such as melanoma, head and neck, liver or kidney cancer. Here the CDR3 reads CASSYSRDRGEKLFF. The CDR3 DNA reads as TGTGCCAGCAGTTACTCGAGGGACAGGGGTGAAAAACTGTTTTTT.